This T cell receptor beta chain was captured by sequencing in a study of blood T cells in healthy people across ages. There are 14 residues in the CDR3. Germline V gene sequence: CDR1 SEHNR, CDR2 FQNEAQ (reference sequence). Trimming shortened V by 0 bases and J by 4 bases, and 10 bases separated the two germline ends. Sample-barcoded 5' priming and a J-beta primer mix drove a second PCR of about 7 to 11 cycles. TCRdb used MiXCR to reprocess the 5' RACE reads, holding one entry per CDR3 protein. The sample lists 850,000 to 1,000,000 distinct CDR3 sequences, roughly 51% occurring once. The V and J genes are TRBV7-9 and TRBJ2-7; D is perhaps TRBD2 (5 bases). The sequence was collected from a woman aged 55-69 years in good health. Sample: blood. In nucleotides, the CDR3 is TGTGCCAGCAGCTTAGCGGGAGTCAAGTACGAGCAGTACTTC. Protein sequence: CASSLAGVKYEQYF.